These 20 T cell receptor beta chains were all obtained from the same sample, sequenced in a study of blood T cell repertoires in COVID-19. The data were produced by immunoSEQ multiplex PCR, yet TCRdb's version contains in-frame clones alone and is incomplete. The table records approximately 100,000 clones, around 80% of them present only once. The sequencing input was peripheral blood. The receptors shown here come from a woman aged 80 or over with active or convalescent COVID-19.

The chain couples TRBV19 to TRBJ2-5; a possible D gene is TRBD2 (7 bases). The V gene's germline CDR1 is LNHDA and CDR2 SQIVND (reference sequence). V was shortened by 7 bases and J by 5 bases, with 17 bases between the two germline ends. This CDR3 has 14 amino acids. The chain's CDR3 is CASTARGAVETQYF. The CDR3 region has the DNA TGTGCCAGTACCGCACGGGGGGCTGTCGAGACCCAGTACTTC.

The rearrangement links TRBV5-1 to TRBJ2-1, with TRBD2 matching over 12 bases. CDR1 and CDR2 from the germline V gene are SGHRS and YFSETQ. Trimming at V came to 4 bases and at J to 10 bases, leaving 6 bases not matched to a gene. The CDR3 sequence is 14 residues long. The CDR3 DNA reads as TGCGCCAGCAGCCCGGGACTAGCGGGTAGCGAGCAGTTCTTC. This translates into CASSPGLAGSEQFF.

The rearrangement uses TRBV7-8 and TRBJ2-1; possibly TRBD2 for D (5 bases). Trimming shortened V by 2 bases and J by 8 bases, and 13 bases separated the two germline ends. This CDR3 is 14 amino acids long. Germline CDR1 and CDR2: SGHVS and FQNEAQ. This chain's CDR3 is CASSLSEGFYEQFF. CDR3 DNA: TGTGCCAGCAGCTTATCAGAGGGATTCTATGAGCAGTTCTTC.

This clone has a handful of counts. V is TRBV27 and J is TRBJ2-7, with D possibly being TRBD2 (6 bases). The CDR3 spans 16 residues. With 0 bases removed from V and 1 base from J, the gap between germline ends came to 13 bases. Germline lookup yields CDR1 MNHEY and CDR2 SMNVEV (reference sequence). This CDR3 is CASSLSMLGTSYEQYF. CDR3 bases: TGTGCCAGCAGTTTATCAATGTTAGGGACTTCCTACGAGCAGTACTTC.

The chain employs TRBV27 and TRBJ1-5; 7 positions agree with TRBD1. This CDR3 comprises 15 residues. V was pared by 3 bases and J by 1 base, with 3 bases of the junction left unmatched. The germline V gene encodes CDR1 MNHEY and CDR2 SMNVEV (reference sequence). The CDR3 loop is CASSLTGTSNQPQHF. The CDR3 nucleotides are TGTGCCAGCAGTTTGACAGGGACAAGCAATCAGCCCCAGCATTTT.

The CDR3 bases are TGTGCCAGTAGTATAGCCCGGGGTACTGTTTCTTATGGCTACACCTTC. Translating it yields CASSIARGTVSYGYTF. The chain couples TRBV19 to TRBJ1-2; D gene unclear. Per germline, CDR1 LNHDA and CDR2 SQIVND (reference sequence). The V end was cut by 1 base, the J end by 5 bases, with 17 bases between. This CDR3 has 16 residues. The whole variable domain, remainder taken from reference TRBV19 and TRBJ1-2, is DGGITQSPKYLFRKEGQNVTLSCEQNLNHDAMYWYRQDPGQGLRLIYYSQIVNDFQKGDIAEGYSVSREKKESFPLTVTSAQKNPTAFYLCASSIARGTVSYGYTFGSGTRLTVV.

The chain uses TRBV3-1 (or the pseudogene TRBV3-2) and TRBJ1-1, with TRBD1 as a possible D gene (5 bases). This CDR3 is 14 amino acids long. Trimming left V 3 bases short and J 4 bases short, with 12 bases between. Per germline, CDR1 LGHDT and CDR2 YNNKEL (reference sequence). The CDR3 coding sequence is TGTGCCAGCAGCCATCCCGGGGGGGGCACTGAAGCTTTCTTT. Translated, it gives CASSHPGGGTEAFF.

A few counts support this clone. The chain recombines TRBV18 with TRBJ2-4; D is unresolved. The V and J ends lost 0 bases and 1 base respectively, with 22 bases between them. Germline assignment: CDR1 KGHSH and CDR2 LQKENI. This CDR3 contains 20 residues. CDR3 DNA sequence: TGTGCCAGCTCACCACCTAACATTCCCCGGCCCGACGGGGCCAAAAACATTCAGTACTTC. It is translated as CASSPPNIPRPDGAKNIQYF.

This clone was found once. This chain links TRBV10-1 with TRBJ2-3; TRBD2 agrees at 10 bases. The V and J ends lost 3 bases and 6 bases, in that order; junction bases with no gene match: 6. The CDR3 runs to 15 residues. Per germline, CDR1 WNHNN and CDR2 SYGVQD (reference sequence). CDR3 residues: CASSDLAGAMDTQYF. CDR3 bases: TGCGCCAGCAGTGATCTAGCGGGAGCGATGGATACGCAGTATTTT.

This clone has only one observation. The CDR3 coding sequence is TGTGCCAGCAGCTCGGGACTAGCGGGAGTGGTCGAGCAGTACTTC. Residues: CASSSGLAGVVEQYF. V gene TRBV11-2 combines with J gene TRBJ2-7; 14 bases are shared with TRBD2. The CDR3 spans 15 residues. The V segment lost 4 bases and the J segment 6 bases; nucleotides outside the gene matches: 5. Germline CDR1 reads SGHAT; CDR2 reads FQNNGV.

This clone has only one observation. The chain employs TRBV27 and TRBJ2-5, with D possibly matching TRBD1 (5 bases). The CDR3 contains 14 residues. Trimming shortened V by 6 bases and J by 9 bases, and 20 bases separated the two germline ends. Looked up from germline, CDR1 is MNHEY and CDR2 is SMNVEV (reference sequence). The CDR3 region has the DNA TGTGCCAGCAGACCCACGCACGGACAAGTGGCCCAGTACTTC. Protein sequence: CASRPTHGQVAQYF.

In its sample, this clone was seen once. The V call is TRBV6-1, the J call TRBJ2-1; 9 bases fit TRBD2. The CDR3 length is 16 residues. Losses at the gene ends were 3 bases for V and 8 bases for J; bases not matched to a gene: 11. CDR1 and CDR2 from the germline V gene are MNHNS and SASEGT. The CDR3: CASSETLAGAGDEQFF. DNA of the CDR3: TGTGCCAGCAGTGAGACCTTAGCGGGAGCGGGTGATGAGCAGTTCTTC.

The CDR3 bases are TGTGCCAGCAGCGGACAGGGGCCCCGGACTAGCGGGAGAAAGACAGATACGCAGTATTTT. This gives the protein CASSGQGPRTSGRKTDTQYF. The chain has TRBV2 and TRBJ2-3; 13 positions match TRBD2. CDR3 size: 20 residues. The germline CDR1 and CDR2 sequences are SNHLY and FYNNEI. J gave up 3 bases and V 6 bases, and 18 bases lay outside the gene matches.

V gene TRBV18 combines with J gene TRBJ1-2; weak D call: TRBD1 (5 bases). Germline lookup yields CDR1 KGHSH and CDR2 LQKENI. The CDR3 sequence is 13 residues long. V was trimmed by 6 bases and J by 3 bases, leaving 11 bases between them. The CDR3 coding sequence is TGTGCCAGCTCCGGGGGATCGGACTATGGCTACACCTTC. The encoded protein is CASSGGSDYGYTF.

This CDR3 reads CASSTGTYSNQPQHF. The CDR3 region has the DNA TGTGCCAGCAGTACCGGGACATATAGCAATCAGCCCCAGCATTTT. The chain couples TRBV28 to TRBJ1-5; D possibly corresponds to TRBD1 (6 bases). The V and J ends lost 5 bases and 0 bases respectively, with 11 bases between them. The V gene's germline CDR1 is MDHEN and CDR2 SYDVKM. The CDR3 spans 15 residues. The full variable domain, with the rest looked up from reference TRBV28 and TRBJ1-5, is DVKVTQSSRYLVKRTGEKVFLECVQDMDHENMFWYRQDPGLGLRLIYFSYDVKMKEKGDIPEGYSVSREKKERFSLILESASTNQTSMYLCASSTGTYSNQPQHFGDGTRLSIL.

The gene calls are TRBV5-1 and TRBJ1-4, with TRBD1 matching 7 bases. Germline CDR1 is SGHRS and CDR2 is YFSETQ. The CDR3 runs 17 residues. V lost 0 bases, J lost 6 bases, and 11 bases stayed unmatched. CDR3 sequence: CASSLAVTGLRDEKLFF. The CDR3 nucleotides read TGCGCCAGCAGCTTGGCTGTGACAGGGTTGCGGGATGAAAAACTGTTTTTT. Together with reference TRBV5-1 and TRBJ1-4, the CDR3 gives the full variable domain: KAGVTQTPRYLIKTRGQQVTLSCSPISGHRSVSWYQQTPGQGLQFLFEYFSETQRNKGNFPGRFSGRQFSNSRSEMNVSTLELGDSALYLCASSLAVTGLRDEKLFFGSGTQLSVL.

The J gene is TRBJ2-1, the V gene TRBV19; 8 bases align to TRBD2. Germline V gene lookup returns CDR1 LNHDA and CDR2 SQIVND (reference sequence). Trimming removed 1 base from V and 1 base from J; junction bases left unmatched: 3. The CDR3 spans 16 residues. The CDR3 sequence: CASSIGGTSSYNEQFF. CDR3 bases: TGTGCCAGTAGTATAGGTGGGACTAGTTCCTACAATGAGCAGTTCTTC.

This chain links TRBV7-9 with TRBJ2-1; a possible D gene is TRBD1 (6 bases). The V end was cut by 5 bases, the J end by 10 bases, with 12 bases between. CDR1 and CDR2 (germline): SEHNR, FQNEAQ (reference sequence). This CDR3 region has 12 residues. This CDR3 is CASSHWGREQFF. The CDR3 region has the DNA TGTGCCAGCAGCCACTGGGGGCGGGAGCAGTTCTTC.

The V gene is TRBV29-1, the J gene TRBJ2-7; TRBD1 is a possible D gene (5 bases). This CDR3 comprises 12 residues. The germline gives CDR1 SQVTM, CDR2 ANQGSEA. The V end lost 5 bases, the J end lost 3 bases, and 11 bases lay between the germline ends. The CDR3 loop is CSVTERGYEQYF. As DNA, the CDR3 is TGCAGCGTTACCGAAAGGGGCTACGAGCAGTACTTC.

J is TRBJ2-5 and V is TRBV2, with D possibly TRBD2 on 6 matching bases. Between the trimmed V and J ends, which lost 4 bases and 5 bases, there was a span of 8 bases. Germline values: CDR1 SNHLY, CDR2 FYNNEI. This CDR3 is built from 12 residues. CDR3 sequence reads: CASSGDSETQYF. The DNA for the CDR3 is TGTGCCAGCAGTGGGGACTCTGAGACCCAGTACTTC.